This T cell receptor (beta chain) appears in the sequencing data of a study of beta chain features in type 1 diabetes. The overall study: In age, gender and cell yields, patients were similar to healthy donors.

Study-wide findings and caveats: Significant though moderate, a shortening of TCRB CDR3s appeared in all four CD4+ subsets of Type 1 diabetes patients.

cDNA synthesis used the whole RNA isolate, giving expressed TCRB sequences. TCRdb's copy holds only in-frame clones and misses some; the assay was immunoSEQ multiplex PCR. The profile shows around 140,000 clones, 9% of them singletons. This clone was observed a few times. What it recognizes is unknown. Populations obtained by sorting all exceeded 95% purity. Germline V lookup: CDR1 SEHNR, CDR2 FQNEAQ (reference sequence). This CDR3 contains 13 residues. V lost 5 bases and J 4 bases, leaving 9 bases between the germline ends. The gene calls are TRBV7-9 and TRBJ1-5; D is uncertain. Source material: central memory CD4+ T cells from blood. This TCR was recovered from a man in his thirties or forties with type 1 diabetes. The DNA of the CDR3 is TGTGCCAGCAGCCCGGGATATAATCAGCCCCAGCATTTT. This translates into CASSPGYNQPQHF.